Below are 15 T cell receptor beta chains sequenced from a single sample in a study of breast tumors, draining lymph nodes, adjacent tissues. One entry per CDR3 protein results from TCRdb running MiXCR on the multiplex PCR reads. The data contain about 200,000 distinct CDR3 sequences, roughly 31% of them singletons. The lymph nodes were axillary draining lymph nodes from breast cancer patients. The specimen sequenced was axillary lymph node tissue. The receptors stem from a female donor with breast cancer. Some clones in this sample may be carry-over from other donors' samples.

V is TRBV30 and J is TRBJ2-2; maybe TRBD1 (5 bases). The CDR3 has 13 amino acids. Deletions cut 3 bases from V and 4 bases from J, with 9 bases between. The germline gives CDR1 GTSNPN, CDR2 SVGIG (reference sequence). The CDR3 DNA is TGTGCCTGGAGACAGGCCAGCACCGGGGAGCTGTTTTTT. It encodes CAWRQASTGELFF.

V usage is TRBV20-1 and J usage is TRBJ2-7; maybe TRBD2 (6 bases). The CDR3 totals 14 residues. Trimming left V 5 bases short and J 6 bases short, with 20 bases between. The germline CDR1 and CDR2 sequences are DFQATT and SNEGSKA (reference sequence). This CDR3 is CSAPHDGSPSEQYF. CDR3 in DNA: TGCAGTGCTCCCCATGACGGGAGCCCCTCCGAGCAGTACTTC.

Notes on this clonotype: A single base separates this from a much larger clone, so it may be a read error. The chain employs TRBV18 and TRBJ2-3; possibly TRBD1 for D (5 bases). Per the germline V gene, CDR1 is KGHSH and CDR2 is LQKENI. V was trimmed by 3 bases and J by 1 base, leaving 14 bases between them. The length of the CDR3 is 16 residues. The CDR3, as DNA: TGTGCCAGCTCACCCCCCGCAGGGTCAGGCACAGATACGCAGTATTTT. Translated, it gives CASSPPAGSGTDTQYF.

This clonotype has a count of ten or more. V usage is TRBV18 and J usage is TRBJ1-6; D is unresolved. Deletions cut 3 bases from V and 7 bases from J, with 7 bases between. Germline CDR1 reads KGHSH; CDR2 reads LQKENI. CDR3 length: 13 amino acids. The CDR3 protein is CASSPAINSPLHF. The CDR3 bases are TGTGCCAGCTCACCTGCGATCAATTCACCCCTCCACTTT.

There are many counts of this clonotype. CDR3 sequence: CASSESRGRETQYF. CDR3 nucleotides: TGCGCCAGCAGTGAGTCACGGGGGCGGGAGACCCAGTACTTC. This chain joins TRBV10-2 and TRBJ2-5; either TRBD1 or TRBD2 may supply D (6 bases each). This CDR3 has 14 residues. Germline CDR1 reads WSHSY; CDR2 reads SAAADI. Deletions cut 0 bases from V and 5 bases from J, with 10 bases between.

The table lists this clonotype with a few counts. The chain is built from TRBV27 and TRBJ2-1; 10 bases fit TRBD2. The CDR3 is made up of 15 amino acids. Germline lookup yields CDR1 MNHEY and CDR2 SMNVEV (reference sequence). With 4 bases clipped from V and 8 bases from J, the junction kept 8 bases outside the gene matches. Here the CDR3 reads CASSWLAGEQDEQFF. In DNA, the CDR3 is TGTGCCAGCAGTTGGCTAGCGGGAGAGCAAGATGAGCAGTTCTTC.

Comment on this clonotype: One base away lies a much larger clone, so this may be a sequencing read error. CDR3 nucleotide sequence: TGTGCCAGCGGCCAAGGTCGGGACGCCTGGGAGACCCAGTACTTC. It is translated as CASGQGRDAWETQYF. The chain combines TRBV3-1 with TRBJ2-5; D might be TRBD1 or TRBD2, each matching 5 bases. Per germline, CDR1 LGHDT and CDR2 YNNKEL (reference sequence). This CDR3 contains 15 residues.

This clonotype was detected many times. The rearrangement joins TRBV7-6 to TRBJ2-7; 10 bases fit TRBD1. With V trimmed by 5 bases and J by 2 bases, 6 bases remained unmatched. CDR1 and CDR2 from the germline V gene are SGHVS and FNYEAQ. This CDR3 has 15 amino acids. Here the CDR3 DNA reads TGTGCCAGCAGCGCCCGACAGGGGGCAACCTACGAGCAGTACTTC. Its translation is CASSARQGATYEQYF.

The sample holds many counts of this clonotype. The junction and the germline gene differ at one end; a read error may be behind it. The chain recombines TRBV9 with TRBJ2-5; D may be TRBD2 (6 bases). This CDR3 is 14 amino acids long. The germline gives CDR1 SGDLS, CDR2 YYNGEE. The CDR3: CASSQQDYQETQSF. In nucleotides, the CDR3 is TGTGCCAGCAGCCAACAGGACTACCAAGAGACCCAGTCCTTC.

This clonotype was seen ten or more times. The chain recombines TRBV30 with TRBJ2-5; either TRBD1 or TRBD2 may supply D (6 bases each). This CDR3 spans 14 amino acids. V lost 2 bases and J 5 bases, leaving 15 bases between the germline ends. CDR1 GTSNPN and CDR2 SVGIG come from the germline V gene (reference sequence). The CDR3 reads CAWSSRGGQETQYF. Written as DNA, the CDR3 is TGTGCCTGGAGTTCCCGAGGGGGGCAGGAGACCCAGTACTTC.

This sequence joins TRBV10-3 and TRBJ1-2; D uncertain. Germline V lookup: CDR1 ENHRY, CDR2 SYGVKD. The V end was cut by 4 bases, the J end by 7 bases, with 19 bases between. The CDR3 contains 15 residues. CDR3 nucleotides: TGTGCCATCAGTGCGGCAGAGGGAAGGGCAAGTGGCTACACCTTC. Residues: CAISAAEGRASGYTF.

This chain links TRBV24-1 with TRBJ1-2; 9 bases line up with TRBD1. From germline, CDR1 is KGHDR and CDR2 SFDVKD. J lost 6 bases, V lost 3 bases, and 7 bases had no gene match. The CDR3 has 15 amino acids. CDR3 DNA: TGTGCCACCAGTGATCCTACGACAGGGGGGCATGGCTACACCTTC. Its translation: CATSDPTTGGHGYTF.

In its sample, this clonotype was seen many times. This sequence joins TRBV30 and TRBJ2-7; the D gene could be TRBD1 or TRBD2 (7 bases each). V lost 2 bases to trimming and J lost 9 bases, with 14 bases between them. Germline V lookup: CDR1 GTSNPN, CDR2 SVGIG (reference sequence). The CDR3 has 12 amino acids. The CDR3 sequence is CAWSLAGGGQYF. CDR3 nucleotides: TGTGCCTGGAGTCTTGCAGGGGGGGGGCAGTACTTC. The full variable domain, with the rest looked up from reference TRBV30 and TRBJ2-7, is SQTIHQWPATLVQPVGSPLSLECTVEGTSNPNLYWYRQAAGRGLQLLFYSVGIGQISSEVPQNLSASRPQDRQFILSSKKLLLSDSGFYLCAWSLAGGGQYFGPGTRLTVT.

This clonotype was found a few times. The chain recombines TRBV6-1 with TRBJ1-5; D possibly corresponds to TRBD1 (6 bases). The CDR3 has 15 amino acids. V lost 3 bases to trimming and J lost 3 bases, with 12 bases between them. CDR1 and CDR2 from the germline V gene are MNHNS and SASEGT. CDR3 residues: CASSDNRADNQPQHF. The CDR3 DNA is TGTGCCAGCAGTGATAACAGGGCCGACAATCAGCCCCAGCATTTT.

This clonotype was counted only a few times. One junction end disagrees with the germline gene, perhaps due to a read error. This chain uses TRBV30 with TRBJ2-2, with 8 bases matching TRBD2. The germline CDR1 and CDR2 sequences are GTSNPN and SVGIG (reference sequence). This CDR3 has 13 amino acids. In nucleotides, the CDR3 is TGTGCCCGGAGTTCCGGGGGGGCCGGGGAGCTGTTTTTT. It codes for CARSSGGAGELFF.